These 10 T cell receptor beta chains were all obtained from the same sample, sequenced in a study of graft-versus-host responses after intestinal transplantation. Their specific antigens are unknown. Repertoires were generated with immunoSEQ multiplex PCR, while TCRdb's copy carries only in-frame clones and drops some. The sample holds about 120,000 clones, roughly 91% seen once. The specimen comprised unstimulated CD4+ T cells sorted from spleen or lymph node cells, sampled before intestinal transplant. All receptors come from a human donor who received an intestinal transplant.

The DNA of the CDR3 is TGTGCCAGCAGCTTAGTGGGGGCACCGGGGGAACTCTCTGGAAACACCATATATTTT. Translated: CASSLVGAPGELSGNTIYF. The gene calls are TRBV7-9 and TRBJ1-3; a possible D gene is TRBD1 (6 bases). CDR3 length: 19 amino acids. Between the trimmed V and J ends, which lost 1 base and 0 bases, there was a span of 19 bases. Per germline, CDR1 SEHNR and CDR2 FQNEAQ (reference sequence).

CDR3 sequence: CASSFQGPNQPQHF. As DNA, the CDR3 is TGTGCCAGCAGTTTTCAGGGGCCGAATCAGCCCCAGCATTTT. The chain couples TRBV6-6 to TRBJ1-5, with TRBD1 as a possible D gene (6 bases). Germline V gene sequence: CDR1 MNHNY, CDR2 SVGAGI (reference sequence). V shed 4 bases and J shed 4 bases, with 11 bases lying between them. This CDR3 spans 14 amino acids.

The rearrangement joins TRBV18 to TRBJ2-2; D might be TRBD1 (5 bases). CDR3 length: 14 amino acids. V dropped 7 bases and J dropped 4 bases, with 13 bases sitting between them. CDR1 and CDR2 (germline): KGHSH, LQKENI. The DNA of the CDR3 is TGTGCCAGCTTGGCGACAGAATCCACCGGGGAGCTGTTTTTT. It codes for CASLATESTGELFF.

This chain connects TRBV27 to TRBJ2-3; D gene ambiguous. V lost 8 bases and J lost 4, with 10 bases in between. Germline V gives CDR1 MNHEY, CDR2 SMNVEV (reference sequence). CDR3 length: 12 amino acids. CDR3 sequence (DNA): TGTGCCAGCTCCAGCCCCTCAGATACGCAGTATTTT. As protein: CASSSPSDTQYF.

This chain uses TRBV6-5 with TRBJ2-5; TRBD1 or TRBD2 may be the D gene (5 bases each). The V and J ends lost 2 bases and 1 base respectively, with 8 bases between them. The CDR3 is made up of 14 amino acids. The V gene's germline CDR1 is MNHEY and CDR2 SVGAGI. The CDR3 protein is CASSYGGIQETQYF. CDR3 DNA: TGTGCCAGCAGTTACGGGGGAATCCAAGAGACCCAGTACTTC.

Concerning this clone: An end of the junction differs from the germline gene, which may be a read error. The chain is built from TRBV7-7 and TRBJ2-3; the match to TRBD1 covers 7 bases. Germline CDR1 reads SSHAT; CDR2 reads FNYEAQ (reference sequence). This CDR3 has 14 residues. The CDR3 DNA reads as TGTGCTAGCAGCCGAAGGGACAGTTCAGATACGCAGTATTTT. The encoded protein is CASSRRDSSDTQYF.

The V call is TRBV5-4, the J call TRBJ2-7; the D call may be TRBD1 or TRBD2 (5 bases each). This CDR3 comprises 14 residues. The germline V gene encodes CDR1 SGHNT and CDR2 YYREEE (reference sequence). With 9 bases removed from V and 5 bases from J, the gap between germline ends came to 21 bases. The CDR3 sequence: CAIGRDLTSHEQYF. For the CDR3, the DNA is TGTGCCATAGGAAGGGACCTTACGTCCCACGAGCAGTACTTC.

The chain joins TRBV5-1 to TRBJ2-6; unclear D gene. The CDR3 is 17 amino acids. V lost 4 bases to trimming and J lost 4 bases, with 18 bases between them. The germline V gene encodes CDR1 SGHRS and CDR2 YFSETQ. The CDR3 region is CASSPLGRMDGANVLTF. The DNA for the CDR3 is TGCGCCAGCAGCCCCCTCGGGCGTATGGACGGGGCCAACGTCCTGACTTTC.

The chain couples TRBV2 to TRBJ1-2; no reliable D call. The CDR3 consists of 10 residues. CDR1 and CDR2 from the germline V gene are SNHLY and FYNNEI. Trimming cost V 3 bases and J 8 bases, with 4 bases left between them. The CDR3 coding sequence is TGTGCCAGCAGTGAGGGCGGCTACACCTTC. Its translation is CASSEGGYTF.

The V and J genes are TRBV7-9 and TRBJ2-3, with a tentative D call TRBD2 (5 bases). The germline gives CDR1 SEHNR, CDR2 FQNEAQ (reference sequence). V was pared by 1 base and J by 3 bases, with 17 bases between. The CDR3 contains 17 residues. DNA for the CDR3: TGTGCCAGCAGCTTAGTGTTTAAAGCGGTTGGAACAGATACGCAGTATTTT. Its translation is CASSLVFKAVGTDTQYF.